The rows below give T cell receptor beta chains drawn from one sample of a study of T cells of healthy individuals. TCRdb reprocessed the 5' RACE reads with MiXCR, giving one entry per CDR3 protein. The table has tens of thousands of distinct CDR3 sequences, 15% to 20% seen once; the top ten hold around 5%. These receptors all stem from a human donor in good health. Both conserved end residues are part of each CDR3. The D gene is left open where the match is weak. A row's size may be missing; if present it is once, few, many or a size class.

TRBD1	15	TRBJ1-1	TRBV11-1	many	CASSLAQGAFGEAFF	TGTGCCAGCAGCTTAGCACAGGGGGCTTTTGGTGAAGCTTTCTTT
TRBD2	13	TRBJ2-1	TRBV29-1	many	CSAAGRFINEQFF	TGCAGCGCAGCGGGAAGGTTCATAAATGAGCAGTTCTTC
.	12	TRBJ2-3	TRBV6-5	many	CASSSGLDTQYF	TGTGCCAGCAGTTCCGGACTAGATACGCAGTATTTT
.	14	TRBJ1-2	TRBV29-1	.	CSVDERGRVYGYTF	TGCAGCGTTGACGAAAGGGGCCGGGTCTATGGCTACACCTTC
TRBD1	13	TRBJ1-1	TRBV6-4	many	CASSRDRLTEAFF	TGTGCCAGCAGCCGGGACAGGCTCACTGAAGCTTTCTTT
.	15	TRBJ2-2	TRBV5-6	.	CASSPGPGDTGELFF	TGTGCCAGCAGCCCAGGGCCGGGGGACACCGGGGAGCTGTTTTTT
.	14	TRBJ2-5	TRBV28	many	CASSPTGFQETQYF	TGTGCCAGCAGCCCGACCGGGTTCCAAGAGACCCAGTACTTC
TRBD2	15	TRBJ2-1	TRBV12-5	few	CASAILAGGFYEQFF	TGTGCTAGTGCCATATTAGCGGGAGGGTTCTATGAGCAGTTCTTC
.	13	TRBJ2-7	TRBV29-1	many	CSVAGWDRDEQYF	TGCAGCGTTGCAGGATGGGATCGGGACGAGCAGTACTTC
.	16	TRBJ2-5	TRBV7-2	once	CASSFYVSRGQETQYF	TGTGCCAGCAGCTTTTACGTCTCTCGAGGCCAAGAGACCCAGTACTTC
.	15	TRBJ1-3	TRBV28	many	CASSLRGSSGNTIYF	TGTGCCAGCAGTTTACGGGGGTCCTCTGGAAACACCATATATTTT
TRBD1	17	TRBJ1-5	TRBV6-6	.	CASSRPQGASGNQPQHF	TGTGCCAGCAGTCGTCCACAGGGGGCGTCCGGCAATCAGCCCCAGCATTTT
TRBD2	18	TRBJ2-6	TRBV4-1	.	CASSRQEAGRSGANVLTF	TGCGCCAGCAGCCGTCAAGAAGCGGGGCGGTCTGGGGCCAACGTCCTGACTTTC
TRBD1	16	TRBJ2-5	TRBV4-2	few	CASSQDFGTGQETQYF	TGTGCCAGCAGCCAAGATTTTGGGACAGGTCAAGAGACCCAGTACTTC
TRBD1	15	TRBJ1-5	TRBV4-1	.	CASSPWTGEYQPQHF	TGCGCCAGCAGCCCGTGGACAGGGGAATATCAGCCCCAGCATTTT
TRBD1	13	TRBJ1-5	TRBV30	.	CAWSRQGDQPQHF	TGTGCCTGGAGCAGACAGGGGGATCAGCCCCAGCATTTT
TRBD1	13	TRBJ1-2	TRBV20-1	many	CSAIRQGADGYTF	TGCAGTGCAATCCGACAGGGGGCGGATGGCTACACCTTC
TRBD1	15	TRBJ2-5	TRBV12-3/TRBV12-4	.	CASSPGQGKIETQYF	TGTGCCAGCAGTCCGGGACAGGGGAAGATAGAGACCCAGTACTTC
TRBD2	16	TRBJ2-2	TRBV12-3/TRBV12-4	.	CASSPRPSGSGGELFF	TGTGCCAGCAGTCCACGTCCTAGCGGGAGTGGCGGGGAGCTGTTTTTT
TRBD2	14	TRBJ2-3	TRBV12-3/TRBV12-4	.	CASSPTSGSDTQYF	TGTGCCAGCAGCCCGACTAGCGGATCAGATACGCAGTATTTT
TRBD2	15	TRBJ2-7	TRBV5-6	.	CASAPWGLDYHEQYF	TGTGCCAGCGCCCCTTGGGGACTAGATTATCACGAGCAGTACTTC
.	13	TRBJ2-5	TRBV5-1	.	CASSLGTLETQYF	TGCGCCAGCAGCCTTGGGACCTTAGAGACCCAGTACTTC
.	12	TRBJ2-4	TRBV2	.	CASSEGPDIQYF	TGTGCCAGCAGTGAGGGACCCGACATTCAGTACTTC
.	18	TRBJ1-2	TRBV18	many	CASSPSSAGLGLSYGYTF	TGTGCCAGCTCACCATCCTCGGCGGGGTTGGGGCTATCGTATGGCTACACCTTC
.	14	TRBJ1-5	TRBV6-5	.	CASSSQGRNQPQHF	TGTGCCAGCAGTTCACAGGGTCGCAATCAGCCCCAGCATTTT
TRBD2	14	TRBJ2-3	TRBV27	.	CASSPSGGPDTQYF	TGTGCCAGCAGTCCTAGCGGGGGGCCAGATACGCAGTATTTT
.	14	TRBJ1-1	TRBV12-3/TRBV12-4	many	CASSPGRTNTEAFF	TGTGCCAGCAGTCCCGGACGGACGAACACTGAAGCTTTCTTT
.	15	TRBJ1-1	TRBV28	many	CASSLRENIVAEAFF	TGTGCCAGCAGTTTAAGGGAAAACATAGTGGCTGAAGCTTTCTTT
.	17	TRBJ2-2	TRBV21-1	.	CASSKVFRRGMAGELFF	TGTGCCAGCAGCAAAGTCTTCCGACGGGGGATGGCCGGGGAGCTGTTTTTT
.	14	TRBJ1-5	TRBV5-1	.	CASSLIGPNQPQHF	TGCGCCAGCAGCTTGATCGGTCCCAACCAGCCCCAGCATTTT
.	14	TRBJ2-7	TRBV7-8	.	CASTAKGGTYEQYF	TGTGCCAGCACCGCGAAAGGGGGTACCTACGAGCAGTACTTC
.	16	TRBJ1-5	TRBV12-3/TRBV12-4	.	CASSLQGGDSNQPQHF	TGTGCCAGCAGTTTACAGGGTGGAGACAGCAATCAGCCCCAGCATTTT
TRBD1	16	TRBJ2-3	TRBV29-1	many	CSVEGGEDRGLTTQYF	TGCAGCGTTGAAGGGGGTGAGGACAGGGGGTTAACTACGCAGTATTTT
TRBD1	17	TRBJ2-7	TRBV4-1	many	CASSVTVGQESSYEQYF	TGCGCCAGCAGTGTTACTGTAGGACAGGAGAGCTCCTACGAGCAGTACTTC
TRBD1	14	TRBJ1-2	TRBV3-1	few	CASSQETGPPGYTF	TGTGCCAGCAGCCAAGAGACAGGGCCCCCCGGCTACACCTTC
.	15	TRBJ1-5	TRBV7-9	many	CASSLVDDSNQPQHF	TGTGCCAGCAGCTTAGTAGACGATAGCAATCAGCCCCAGCATTTT
.	13	TRBJ1-1	TRBV5-1	few	CASSPAVNTEAFF	TGCGCCAGCAGCCCCGCGGTGAACACTGAAGCTTTCTTT
.	14	TRBJ1-6	TRBV11-2	few	CASSLDPQYSPLHF	TGTGCCAGCAGCTTAGATCCCCAATATTCACCCCTCCACTTT
TRBD2	18	TRBJ2-5	TRBV5-1	.	CASTDGGTSGGLGETQYF	TGCGCCAGCACCGATGGTGGGACTAGCGGGGGATTGGGCGAGACCCAGTACTTC
TRBD2	17	TRBJ2-6	TRBV20-1	.	CSATTGGRAPGANVLTF	TGCAGTGCGACGACCGGCGGGAGGGCCCCGGGGGCCAACGTCCTGACTTTC
.	13	TRBJ2-7	TRBV9	.	CASSPGRTSEQYF	TGTGCCAGCAGCCCCGGACGGACGAGCGAGCAGTACTTC
.	16	TRBJ1-5	TRBV24-1	many	CATSDSSGAYNQPQHF	TGTGCCACCAGTGACTCCTCGGGAGCTTACAATCAGCCCCAGCATTTT
TRBD1	13	TRBJ2-1	TRBV28	few	CASRQGVYNEQFF	TGTGCCAGCAGGCAGGGGGTCTACAATGAGCAGTTCTTC
TRBD2	13	TRBJ2-7	TRBV20-1	.	CSATTGTSYEQYF	TGCAGTGCTACCACAGGGACTAGCTACGAGCAGTACTTC
TRBD2	16	TRBJ2-7	TRBV12-3/TRBV12-4	few	CASSLTSGTSPYEQYF	TGTGCCAGCAGTTTAACCTCCGGGACTAGCCCCTACGAGCAGTACTTC
.	15	TRBJ2-1	TRBV30	.	CAWSVGNGRYNEQFF	TGTGCCTGGAGTGTTGGGAATGGGAGATACAATGAGCAGTTCTTC
TRBD1	14	TRBJ2-3	TRBV12-3/TRBV12-4	many	CASTTDRDPDTQYF	TGTGCCAGCACTACGGACAGGGATCCAGATACGCAGTATTTT
TRBD1	17	TRBJ1-5	TRBV20-1	many	CSAPAGGGQGIYQPQHF	TGCAGTGCTCCGGCAGGGGGGGGACAGGGAATTTATCAGCCCCAGCATTTT
TRBD2	17	TRBJ2-1	TRBV20-1	many	CSAGGSLAGGKNNEQFF	TGCAGTGCTGGTGGGTCACTAGCGGGGGGGAAAAACAATGAGCAGTTCTTC
.	13	TRBJ2-7	TRBV10-2	many	CASREGVSYEQYF	TGCGCCAGCAGGGAAGGGGTCTCCTACGAGCAGTACTTC
.	13	TRBJ1-5	TRBV19	many	CASSSVSNQPQHF	TGTGCCAGTAGTAGCGTGAGCAATCAGCCCCAGCATTTT
.	12	TRBJ1-2	TRBV29-1	.	CSVGGQVYGYTF	TGCAGCGTTGGAGGCCAGGTTTATGGCTACACCTTC
TRBD2	16	TRBJ2-1	TRBV27	many	CASSSPRSLAGGRQFF	TGTGCCAGCAGTTCCCCCCGGTCCCTAGCGGGGGGGCGACAGTTCTTC
TRBD1	14	TRBJ2-2	TRBV20-1	.	CSARGTGFRGELFF	TGCAGTGCTAGGGGGACAGGGTTCCGCGGGGAGCTGTTTTTT
.	14	TRBJ1-5	TRBV27	many	CASSFRGDFQPQHF	TGTGCCAGCAGTTTCCGCGGGGATTTTCAGCCCCAGCATTTT
TRBD2	23	TRBJ2-3	TRBV6-2/TRBV6-3	.	CASSYTEPDLRAGGPWGTDTQYF	TGTGCCAGCAGTTACACCGAACCCGACCTCCGGGCGGGAGGGCCATGGGGCACAGATACGCAGTATTTT
.	13	TRBJ2-7	TRBV10-3	few	CAISPLGSYEQYF	TGTGCCATCAGCCCCTTGGGTTCCTACGAGCAGTACTTC
.	13	TRBJ2-1	TRBV28	many	CASSLTTLNEQFF	TGTGCCAGCAGTTTGACTACCTTAAATGAGCAGTTCTTC
TRBD2	18	TRBJ2-1	TRBV20-1	few	CSANLRTSALSSYNEQFF	TGCAGTGCTAATCTAAGGACTAGCGCCCTCAGCTCCTACAATGAGCAGTTCTTC
.	15	TRBJ2-3	TRBV7-2	many	CASSLGQGPTDTQYF	TGTGCCAGCAGCTTAGGCCAGGGGCCGACAGATACGCAGTATTTT